Sequencing of this TCR beta chain was carried out in a study of control samples from healthy donors and cancer patients. Looked up from germline, CDR1 is MNHEY and CDR2 is SVGAGI. Between the trimmed V and J ends, which lost 6 bases and 0 bases, there was a span of 15 bases. The CDR3 consists of 15 residues. Here immunoSEQ multiplex PCR was the method, and the copy in TCRdb shows in-frame clones only, minus some. The repertoire holds 200,000 or so clones, with 91% as singletons. This receptor was obtained from a man younger than 40 in good health. The genes are TRBV6-5 and TRBJ2-7; tentatively, D is TRBD1 (6 bases). The material sequenced was blood. CDR3 DNA sequence: TGTGCCAGCAGAGCCGGGACATTAAGCTCCTACGAGCAGTACTTC. Translating it yields CASRAGTLSSYEQYF.